This passage covers 22 T cell receptor beta chains from one sample sequenced in a study of tumour-infiltrating T cells in Burkitt lymphoma. Produced via immunoSEQ multiplex PCR; TCRdb's table is partial and in-frame only. This table has around 45,000 clones, 30% to 40% appearing once. The specimen was tumor tissue. These receptors were obtained from a human donor with Burkitt lymphoma.

J is TRBJ2-1 and V is TRBV6-5; tentative D call: TRBD2 (7 bases). Germline CDR1 reads MNHEY; CDR2 reads SVGAGI. There are 15 residues in the CDR3. V lost 0 bases, J lost 9 bases, and 15 bases lay in between. The CDR3 DNA follows: TGTGCCAGCAGTTACTCGGGGGGGGCCTCGAGTGAGCAGTTCTTC. This codes for CASSYSGGASSEQFF.

The genes are TRBV4-2 and TRBJ2-5, with D maybe TRBD2 (7 bases). V lost 1 base to trimming and J lost 3 bases, with 18 bases between them. The CDR3 sequence is 17 residues long. Germline CDR1 is LGHNA and CDR2 is YNFKEQ. The CDR3 reads CASSQAGLGGAEETQYF. In DNA, the CDR3 is TGTGCCAGCAGCCAAGCCGGTTTAGGGGGGGCCGAAGAGACCCAGTACTTC.

This clone was counted only a few times. The V and J genes are TRBV4-1 and TRBJ2-7; D may be TRBD1 or TRBD2 (5 bases each). This CDR3 has 16 amino acids. V shed 0 bases and J shed 3 bases, with 15 bases lying between them. Germline V CDR1 and CDR2: MGHRA, YSYEKL. CDR3 in DNA: TGCGCCAGCAGCCAAGATTCCACAGGAGGAATCTACGAGCAGTACTTC. Translated, it gives CASSQDSTGGIYEQYF.

This clone was detected once. The chain joins TRBV7-3 to TRBJ1-5; D is undetermined. Trimming stripped 2 bases from V and 5 bases from J, with 7 bases between. This CDR3 has 13 residues. In germline, CDR1 is SGHTA, CDR2 FQGTGA. In nucleotides, the CDR3 is TGTGCCAGCAGCTTAGATAGGGATCAGCCCCAGCATTTT. Its protein is CASSLDRDQPQHF.

This clone came up a few times. The J gene is TRBJ1-4, the V gene TRBV5-8; TRBD1 is a possible D gene (5 bases). Germline CDR1 and CDR2: SGHTS and YDEGEE. This CDR3 has 14 amino acids. Trimming cost V 4 bases and J 0 bases, with 7 bases left between them. As DNA, the CDR3 is TGTGCCAGCAGCCGAGGGGCAACTAATGAAAAACTGTTTTTT. This encodes CASSRGATNEKLFF. The full variable domain, in which reference TRBV5-8 and TRBJ1-4 provide the parts outside the CDR3, is EAGVTQSPTHLIKTRGQQATLRCSPISGHTSVYWYQQALGLGLQFLLWYDEGEERNRGNFPPRFSGRQFPNYSSELNVNALELEDSALYLCASSRGATNEKLFFGSGTQLSVL.

This clone was seen a handful of times. The J gene is TRBJ1-1, the V gene TRBV5-1, with 9 bases lining up with TRBD1. CDR1 SGHRS and CDR2 YFSETQ come from the germline V gene. The CDR3 contains 17 residues. V lost 4 bases to trimming and J lost 4 bases; unmatched junction nucleotides: 14. The CDR3: CASSPQGAYYMGTEAFF. The CDR3 DNA is TGCGCCAGCAGCCCACAGGGGGCTTATTATATGGGCACTGAAGCTTTCTTT.

The rearrangement joins TRBV7-2 to TRBJ2-3, with 8 bases fitting TRBD2. Germline CDR1 and CDR2: SGHTA and FQGNSA. The length of the CDR3 is 15 residues. V was pared by 3 bases and J by 2 bases, with 4 bases of the junction left unmatched. The CDR3: CASSFGGGLTDTQYF. CDR3 DNA sequence: TGTGCCAGCAGCTTCGGGGGGGGACTCACAGATACGCAGTATTTT. Full variable domain (rest looked up from reference TRBV7-2 and TRBJ2-3): GAGVSQSPSNKVTEKGKDVELRCDPISGHTALYWYRQSLGQGLEFLIYFQGNSAPDKSGLPSDRFSAERTGGSVSTLTIQRTQQEDSAVYLCASSFGGGLTDTQYFGPGTRLTVL.

The rearrangement links TRBV5-1 to TRBJ1-1; the D gene is possibly TRBD1 (6 bases). The germline gives CDR1 SGHRS, CDR2 YFSETQ. Trimming took 2 bases from V and 5 from J, leaving 13 bases between them. This CDR3 is built from 14 residues. The CDR3 region is CASSLRTDLTEAFF. The CDR3 nucleotides read TGCGCCAGCAGCTTAAGGACAGATCTTACTGAAGCTTTCTTT.

This clone was observed a few times. This chain joins TRBV6-5 and TRBJ1-2; D is uncertain. There are 12 residues in the CDR3. Trimming stripped 6 bases from V and 13 bases from J, with 18 bases between. Germline loops: CDR1 MNHEY, CDR2 SVGAGI. CDR3 coding DNA: TGTGCCAGCAGCCCCCTGGAGGGAGGGTGCACCTTC. Protein: CASSPLEGGCTF.

This clone was observed a handful of times. The chain has TRBV2 and TRBJ2-3, with D perhaps matching TRBD1 or TRBD2 (5 bases each). Per the germline V gene, CDR1 is SNHLY and CDR2 is FYNNEI. V was pared by 11 bases and J by 10 bases, with 22 bases between. The CDR3 spans 13 residues. The CDR3 region is CAESAGGLGAQYF. The CDR3 nucleotides are TGTGCCGAATCTGCGGGCGGGTTGGGGGCGCAGTATTTT.

The genes are TRBV5-1 and TRBJ2-1; 7 nucleotides match TRBD1. Germline V lookup: CDR1 SGHRS, CDR2 YFSETQ. V lost 1 base and J lost 0; bases outside the gene matches: 4. There are 16 residues in the CDR3. This CDR3 reads CASSLTGASSYNEQFF. The CDR3 nucleotides read TGCGCCAGCAGCTTGACAGGGGCCAGCTCCTACAATGAGCAGTTCTTC.

J is TRBJ2-1 and V is TRBV5-1, with a weak D call TRBD1 (6 bases). CDR1 and CDR2 (germline): SGHRS, YFSETQ. This CDR3 contains 15 residues. Trimming stripped 4 bases from V and 5 bases from J, with 16 bases between. The CDR3 nucleotides are TGCGCCAGCAGCCCACCGAGGGGGAAACACAATGAGCAGTTCTTC. Protein product: CASSPPRGKHNEQFF.

The chain employs TRBV6-1 and TRBJ2-7; D remains unclear. The CDR3 is 12 amino acids. V was pared by 7 bases and J by 3 bases, with 10 bases between. CDR1 is MNHNS and CDR2 is SASEGT in the germline V gene. The CDR3 spells CASTARLYEQYF. The CDR3 coding sequence is TGTGCCAGCACGGCCAGACTCTACGAGCAGTACTTC.

The CDR3 DNA follows: TGTGCCAGCAGCTGGGGGCTTGGCACAGATACGCAGTATTTT. Protein: CASSWGLGTDTQYF. The gene calls are TRBV11-3 and TRBJ2-3, with D tentatively TRBD1 (6 bases). V was trimmed by 4 bases and J by 1 base, leaving 9 bases between them. The germline V gene encodes CDR1 SGHNT and CDR2 YENEEA. The CDR3 runs to 14 residues.

This chain uses TRBV7-9 with TRBJ2-5; D not resolved. V gave up 6 bases and J gave up 0 bases, with 11 bases separating them. CDR3 length: 14 amino acids. Germline loops: CDR1 SEHNR, CDR2 FQNEAQ (reference sequence). The CDR3 bases are TGTGCCAGCAGGGAAGGACGGAACCAAGAGACCCAGTACTTC. Residues: CASREGRNQETQYF.

This clone showed up just a few times. V is TRBV13 and J is TRBJ2-7; 7 nucleotides line up with TRBD2. CDR1 is PRHDT, CDR2 FYEKMQ, per germline (reference sequence). This CDR3 is 14 amino acids long. J was trimmed by 2 bases and V by 4 bases; bases with no gene match: 5. CDR3 sequence (DNA): TGTGCCAGCAGCTCGAGCGGGGCTACCTACGAGCAGTACTTC. As protein: CASSSSGATYEQYF. The full variable domain, its missing parts supplied by reference TRBV13 and TRBJ2-7, is AAGVIQSPRHLIKEKRETATLKCYPIPRHDTVYWYQQGPGQDPQFLISFYEKMQSDKGSIPDRFSAQQFSDYHSELNMSSLELGDSALYFCASSSSGATYEQYFGPGTRLTVT.

The V call is TRBV19, the J call TRBJ1-1; D is undetermined. CDR3 length: 12 amino acids. V was shortened by 8 bases and J by 5 bases, with 12 bases between the two germline ends. Germline V gives CDR1 LNHDA, CDR2 SQIVND (reference sequence). The CDR3 DNA reads as TGTGCCAGTGTGGGCAGGCGGACTGAAGCTTTCTTT. Amino acid sequence: CASVGRRTEAFF.

About this clone itself: The junction differs from germline at one of its ends, possibly a read error. The gene calls are TRBV7-3 and TRBJ2-7; TRBD1 matches 7 bases. This CDR3 contains 13 residues. CDR1 is SGHTA, CDR2 FQGTGA, per germline. CDR3 nucleotide sequence: TGTGCCAGCAGCCCAAAGCCTCAGGGGGAGCAGTATTTC. Its protein product is CASSPKPQGEQYF. Supplemented by reference TRBV7-3 and TRBJ2-7, the full variable domain reads GAGVSQTPSNKVTEKGKYVELRCDPISGHTALYWYRQSLGQGPEFLIYFQGTGAADDSGLPNDRFFAVRPEGSVSTLKIQRTERGDSAVYLCASSPKPQGEQYFGPGTRLTVT.

The rearrangement joins TRBV6-5 to TRBJ1-5; no reliable D call. The germline V and J ends were trimmed by 6 bases and 2 bases, with 11 bases remaining between them. Germline V gene lookup returns CDR1 MNHEY and CDR2 SVGAGI. The CDR3 totals 14 residues. The CDR3 DNA reads TGTGCCAGCAGGGTTGGGTTTGGCAATCAGCCCCAGCATTTT. Encoded protein: CASRVGFGNQPQHF.

J is TRBJ1-2 and V is TRBV4-3, with D perhaps matching TRBD1 (5 bases). The germline CDR1 and CDR2 sequences are LGHNA and YSLEER. This CDR3 has 15 residues. V was trimmed by 4 bases and J by 4 bases, leaving 16 bases between them. CDR3 sequence reads: CASSPGLSKAYGYTF. Written as DNA, the CDR3 is TGCGCCAGCAGCCCGGGACTGAGTAAGGCCTATGGCTACACCTTC.

This clone occurred once. The V gene is TRBV20-1, the J gene TRBJ1-2; D is unclear. Deletions cut 6 bases from V and 5 bases from J, with 10 bases between. Germline assignment: CDR1 DFQATT and CDR2 SNEGSKA (reference sequence). The CDR3 extends over 11 amino acids. The CDR3 here is CSAPTGYGYTF. CDR3 sequence (DNA): TGCAGTGCCCCCACGGGGTATGGCTACACCTTC.

This clone was counted a single time. This chain joins TRBV18 and TRBJ2-7; possible D gene TRBD2, 5 bases. The CDR3 contains 13 residues. Per germline, CDR1 KGHSH and CDR2 LQKENI. Trimming took off 0 bases at V and 5 bases at J, with 8 bases between the two ends. The CDR3 region is CASSPPTRDEQYF. In DNA form, the CDR3 reads TGTGCCAGCTCACCACCGACGCGGGACGAGCAGTACTTC.